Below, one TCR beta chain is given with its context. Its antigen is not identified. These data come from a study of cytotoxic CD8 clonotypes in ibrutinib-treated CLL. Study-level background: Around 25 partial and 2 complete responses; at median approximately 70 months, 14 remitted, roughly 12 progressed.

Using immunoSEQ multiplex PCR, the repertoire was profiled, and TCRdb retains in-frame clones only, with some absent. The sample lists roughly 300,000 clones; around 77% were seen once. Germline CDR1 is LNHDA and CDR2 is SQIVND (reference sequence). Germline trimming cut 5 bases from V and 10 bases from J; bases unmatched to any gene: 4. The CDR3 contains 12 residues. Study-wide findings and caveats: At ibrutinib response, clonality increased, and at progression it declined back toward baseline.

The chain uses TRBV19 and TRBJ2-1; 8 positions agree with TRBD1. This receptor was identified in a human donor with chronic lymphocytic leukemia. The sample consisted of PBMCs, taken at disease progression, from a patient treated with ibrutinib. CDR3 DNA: TGTGCCAGTAGTTCCAGGGGGCGCGAGCAGTTCTTC. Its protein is CASSSRGREQFF.